The entry below describes one T cell receptor beta chain. This sample is drawn from a study of technical replicates of blood from a few donors. The assay was immunoSEQ multiplex PCR, and TCRdb's table has in-frame clones only and misses some. The sample shows 98,000 or so clones, approximately 95% of them seen only once. The clonotype originates from a human donor in good health. The sequenced sample consisted of T cells isolated from PBMCs.

The CDR3: CASSPGLVSTGELFF. The CDR3 DNA follows: TGTGCCAGCAGCCCGGGACTAGTCAGCACCGGGGAGCTGTTTTTT. This rearrangement joins TRBV28 to TRBJ2-2, with 8 bases that match TRBD2. The germline V gene encodes CDR1 MDHEN and CDR2 SYDVKM. After removal of 6 bases from V and 4 bases from J, the junction contained 7 bases not matched to a gene. CDR3 size: 15 residues.